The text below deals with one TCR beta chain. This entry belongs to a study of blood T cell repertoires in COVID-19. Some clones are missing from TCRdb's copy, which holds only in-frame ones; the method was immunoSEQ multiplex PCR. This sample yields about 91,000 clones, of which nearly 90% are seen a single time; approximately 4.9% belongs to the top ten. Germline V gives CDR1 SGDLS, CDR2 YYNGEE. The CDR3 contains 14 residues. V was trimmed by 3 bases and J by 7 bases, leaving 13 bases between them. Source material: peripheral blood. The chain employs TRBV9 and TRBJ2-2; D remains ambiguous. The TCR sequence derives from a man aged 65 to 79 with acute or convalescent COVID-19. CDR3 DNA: TGTGCCAGCAGCGCTTTCTGGCGCGGCGGGGAGCTGTTTTTT. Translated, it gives CASSAFWRGGELFF.